The clone carrying this T cell receptor (beta chain) was seen a few times. The CDR3 sequence is 16 residues long. The V gene end was trimmed by 6 bases and the J gene end by 5 bases; junction bases not matched to a gene: 15. Germline V CDR1 and CDR2: SEHNR, FQNEAQ (reference sequence). These data belong to a study of blood T cell repertoires in COVID-19. Background on the study: PBMCs, B-cell-depleted T cells, or T cells provided the cDNA or gDNA that made up the material.

Generated by immunoSEQ multiplex PCR, the TCRdb table keeps only in-frame clones and is missing some. The table includes 85,000 to 110,000 clones, 85% to 90% detected once. This receptor was obtained from a human donor in a cohort sampled during active COVID-19. The sample was peripheral blood. The chain links TRBV7-9 to TRBJ1-2; 7 positions match TRBD1. The CDR3 DNA reads TGTGCCAGCAGTTTAATCTTTGGCAGGGGGTATTATGGCTACACCTTC. It codes for CASSLIFGRGYYGYTF.